Listed here are 11 T cell receptor beta chains from one sample, sequenced in a study of CD8+CD57+ T cells in acquired aplastic anemia. Before being chosen for sequencing, patients had shown CD8+CD57+ cell expansion by flow cytometry. Genomic DNA constituted the template upon which TCR beta VDJ and CDR3 profiling was performed. TCRdb analysed the reads with MiXCR anew, one entry per CDR3 protein. The sample has fewer than 200,000 distinct CDR3 sequences, approximately 48% seen once. The sample comprised sorted CD4+, CD8+, or CD8+CD57+ T cells (not recorded which) from PBMCs. These receptors all come from a human donor with aplastic anemia.

Ten or more counts support this clonotype. The CDR3 nucleotides are TGTGCCAGTAGTATGGGTTTCAGGAACTATGGCTACACCTTC. Translation: CASSMGFRNYGYTF. V usage is TRBV19 and J usage is TRBJ1-2; no definite D call. Germline CDR1 and CDR2: LNHDA and SQIVND (reference sequence). The germline V and J ends were trimmed by 3 bases and 2 bases, with 10 bases remaining between them. This CDR3 has 14 residues.

Notes on this clonotype: A junction boundary mismatches the germline segment, possibly from a read error. This chain links TRBV10-1 with TRBJ1-3; 7 nucleotides agree with TRBD1. The CDR3 loop spans 14 amino acids. Germline V gives CDR1 WNHNN, CDR2 SYGVQD (reference sequence). The CDR3 coding sequence is TGTGCCATCAGTGCTCAGGGGGTCGGAAACACCATATATTTT. This encodes CAISAQGVGNTIYF.

This clonotype was detected ten times or more. The chain joins TRBV5-1 to TRBJ2-3; D is unresolved. Trimming took 2 bases from V and 7 from J, leaving 11 bases between them. The CDR3 spans 13 residues. Germline CDR1 and CDR2: SGHRS and YFSETQ. Here the CDR3 reads CASSLLKEHTQYF. The CDR3 coding sequence is TGCGCCAGCAGCTTACTTAAGGAGCATACGCAGTATTTT. Looking up the rest from reference TRBV5-1 and TRBJ2-3 gives the full variable domain: KAGVTQTPRYLIKTRGQQVTLSCSPISGHRSVSWYQQTPGQGLQFLFEYFSETQRNKGNFPGRFSGRQFSNSRSEMNVSTLELGDSALYLCASSLLKEHTQYFGPGTRLTVL.

The V call is TRBV19, the J call TRBJ1-5; D ambiguous. CDR1 is LNHDA and CDR2 is SQIVND in the germline V gene (reference sequence). Trimming removed 3 bases at V and 9 bases at J, with 9 bases between. CDR3 size: 12 residues. CDR3 DNA sequence: TGTGCCAGTAGTATGAACCCCCCGCCCCAGCATTTT. Its protein is CASSMNPPPQHF.

This clonotype is termed medium-sized. The chain combines TRBV4-2 with TRBJ2-7, with 7 positions matching TRBD2. J gave up 3 bases and V 1 base, and 3 bases lay outside the gene matches. CDR1 and CDR2 (germline): LGHNA, YNFKEQ. The CDR3 loop spans 14 amino acids. Here the CDR3 reads CASSQGEGLYEQYF. Written as DNA, the CDR3 is TGTGCCAGCAGCCAAGGGGAGGGGCTCTACGAGCAGTACTTC.

V usage is TRBV20-1 and J usage is TRBJ2-5; D perhaps matches TRBD1 (5 bases). The CDR3 contains 13 residues. V was shortened by 0 bases and J by 5 bases, with 10 bases between the two germline ends. CDR1 is DFQATT and CDR2 is SNEGSKA in the germline V gene (reference sequence). DNA for the CDR3: TGCAGTGCTAGAGATCAGGGTGGGGAGACCCAGTACTTC. Its translation is CSARDQGGETQYF.

This clonotype was seen only once. The rearrangement links TRBV19 to TRBJ1-1, with 8 bases fitting TRBD1. This CDR3 region has 16 residues. The J segment lost 1 base and the V segment lost 5 bases, leaving 9 bases of the junction unmatched. Germline V lookup: CDR1 LNHDA, CDR2 SQIVND (reference sequence). CDR3 coding DNA: TGTGCCAGTAGTCCAGGACAGGGTAATGGGAACACTGAAGCTTTCTTT. Its translation is CASSPGQGNGNTEAFF.

The CDR3: CASSDRDDGNSPLHF. The CDR3 nucleotides are TGTGCCAGCAGCGACAGGGATGATGGTAATTCACCCCTCCACTTT. The chain links TRBV6-1 to TRBJ1-6; the match to TRBD1 covers 7 bases. Germline CDR1 and CDR2: MNHNS and SASEGT. V lost 6 bases to trimming and J lost 6 bases; unmatched junction nucleotides: 8. The CDR3 consists of 15 residues.

The chain links TRBV30 to TRBJ1-4; D not resolved. Germline values: CDR1 GTSNPN, CDR2 SVGIG (reference sequence). Trimming left V 2 bases short and J 8 bases short, with 15 bases between. The CDR3 is 14 residues long. Here the CDR3 DNA reads TGTGCCTGGAGTCCCACATGGGAGGGAGAAAAACTGTTTTTT. Amino acid sequence: CAWSPTWEGEKLFF.

This clonotype was observed many times. The CDR3 DNA sequence: TGTGCCAGCAGTAGGGACGTCTATGGCTACACCTTC. As protein: CASSRDVYGYTF. V and J are TRBV6-1 and TRBJ1-2; D is perhaps TRBD1 (5 bases). Between the trimmed V and J ends, which lost 5 bases and 4 bases, there was a span of 8 bases. Per germline, CDR1 MNHNS and CDR2 SASEGT. This CDR3 spans 12 amino acids.

This clonotype was recorded at least ten times. The chain recombines TRBV6-1 with TRBJ1-2; D might be TRBD1 (6 bases). CDR3 length: 13 residues. Germline CDR1 and CDR2: MNHNS and SASEGT. Trimming pared 9 bases from V and 7 bases from J, leaving 18 bases between. Here the CDR3 reads CASVQGPRSGYTF. In DNA, the CDR3 is TGTGCCAGTGTACAGGGCCCAAGAAGTGGCTACACCTTC.